A selection of T cell receptor beta chains follows, all from one sample in a study of T cell changes during pregnancy in multiple sclerosis. Libraries were prepared by immunoSEQ multiplex PCR; TCRdb keeps only in-frame clonotypes and omits some of them. The sample shows approximately 100,000 clones, approximately 91% of them seen only once. Source: peripheral blood, taken in the second trimester of pregnancy. The receptors here all came from a female donor with multiple sclerosis, enrolled in a pregnancy study. Each CDR3 is given with its conserved first and last residue. The D gene is left open where the match is weak. Size values are once, few and many counts, or a class for expanded clones, and some rows have none.

CDR3 protein: CASRRSGELFF
CDR3 DNA: TGTGCCAGCCGTCGGTCCGGGGAGCTGTTTTTT
CDR3 length: 11
V gene: TRBV6-5
D gene: .
J gene: TRBJ2-2
clone size: .

CDR3 protein: CASIPAGSAGELFF
CDR3 DNA: TGTGCCAGCATCCCCGCGGGCAGCGCCGGGGAGCTGTTTTTT
CDR3 length: 14
V gene: TRBV25-1
D gene: .
J gene: TRBJ2-2
clone size: .

CDR3 protein: CASSSLAGGPDEQFF
CDR3 DNA: TGTGCCAGCAGTAGCTTAGCGGGAGGGCCAGATGAGCAGTTCTTC
CDR3 length: 15
V gene: TRBV6-1
D gene: TRBD2
J gene: TRBJ2-1
clone size: .

CDR3 protein: CASSSGQANTEAFF
CDR3 DNA: TGTGCCAGCAGCTCCGGACAGGCGAACACTGAAGCTTTCTTT
CDR3 length: 14
V gene: TRBV13
D gene: TRBD1
J gene: TRBJ1-1
clone size: .

CDR3 protein: CASSQKAGTEAFF
CDR3 DNA: TGTGCCAGCTCACAGAAGGCGGGGACTGAAGCTTTCTTT
CDR3 length: 13
V gene: TRBV18
D gene: .
J gene: TRBJ1-1
clone size: .

CDR3 protein: CASLPNRLGEQYF
CDR3 DNA: TGTGCCAGCCTCCCCAACAGGCTCGGCGAGCAGTACTTC
CDR3 length: 13
V gene: TRBV28
D gene: .
J gene: TRBJ2-7
clone size: .

CDR3 protein: CASSELRVAGNTIYF
CDR3 DNA: TGTGCCAGCAGTGAATTACGGGTAGCTGGAAACACCATATATTTT
CDR3 length: 15
V gene: TRBV2
D gene: .
J gene: TRBJ1-3
clone size: .

CDR3 protein: CASSLRDRREAFF
CDR3 DNA: TGTGCCAGCAGCCTCCGGGACAGGCGTGAAGCTTTCTTT
CDR3 length: 13
V gene: TRBV27
D gene: TRBD1
J gene: TRBJ1-1
clone size: .

CDR3 protein: CASALCRGDQPQHF
CDR3 DNA: TGTGCCAGCGCCCTCTGTAGGGGTGATCAGCCCCAGCATTTT
CDR3 length: 14
V gene: TRBV6-4
D gene: .
J gene: TRBJ1-5
clone size: .

CDR3 protein: CSVAGASGRLYEQYF
CDR3 DNA: TGCAGCGTCGCCGGTGCTAGCGGGAGATTGTACGAGCAGTACTTC
CDR3 length: 15
V gene: TRBV29-1
D gene: TRBD2
J gene: TRBJ2-7
clone size: .

CDR3 protein: CASSFDSGELFF
CDR3 DNA: TGTGCCAGCAGCTTTGACTCCGGGGAGCTGTTTTTT
CDR3 length: 12
V gene: TRBV7-9
D gene: .
J gene: TRBJ2-2
clone size: once

CDR3 protein: CSVIRQGTETQYF
CDR3 DNA: TGCAGCGTTATACGACAGGGGACAGAGACCCAGTACTTC
CDR3 length: 13
V gene: TRBV29-1
D gene: TRBD1
J gene: TRBJ2-5
clone size: .

CDR3 protein: CASSPWTSGGLTDTQYF
CDR3 DNA: TGCGCCAGCAGCCCTTGGACTAGCGGGGGCCTCACAGATACGCAGTATTTT
CDR3 length: 17
V gene: TRBV5-1
D gene: TRBD2
J gene: TRBJ2-3
clone size: .

CDR3 protein: CASSLATGVAQPQHF
CDR3 DNA: TGTGCCAGCAGCTTGGCAACAGGGGTAGCTCAGCCCCAGCATTTT
CDR3 length: 15
V gene: TRBV5-8
D gene: TRBD1
J gene: TRBJ1-5
clone size: .

CDR3 protein: CASSSSGSAYNEQFF
CDR3 DNA: TGTGCCAGCAGCAGTAGCGGGAGCGCCTACAATGAGCAGTTCTTC
CDR3 length: 15
V gene: TRBV27
D gene: TRBD2
J gene: TRBJ2-1
clone size: once

CDR3 protein: CASSSPTVAEDTQYF
CDR3 DNA: TGCGCCAGCAGTTCACCGACAGTCGCCGAGGATACGCAGTATTTT
CDR3 length: 15
V gene: TRBV5-1
D gene: .
J gene: TRBJ2-3
clone size: .

CDR3 protein: CASSVVAGGVEQYF
CDR3 DNA: TGTGCCAGCAGCGTAGTAGCGGGAGGGGTTGAGCAGTACTTC
CDR3 length: 14
V gene: TRBV9
D gene: TRBD2
J gene: TRBJ2-7
clone size: .

CDR3 protein: CASSHRRSGLGDEQFF
CDR3 DNA: TGTGCCAGCAGCCACCGAAGGTCGGGACTAGGCGATGAGCAGTTCTTC
CDR3 length: 16
V gene: TRBV14
D gene: TRBD2
J gene: TRBJ2-1
clone size: .

CDR3 protein: CASSQAADNDQPQHF
CDR3 DNA: TGTGCCAGCAGCCAAGCCGCGGACAATGATCAGCCCCAGCATTTT
CDR3 length: 15
V gene: TRBV4-2
D gene: .
J gene: TRBJ1-5
clone size: .

CDR3 protein: CAWSWSSYEQYF
CDR3 DNA: TGTGCCTGGAGTTGGAGCTCCTACGAGCAGTACTTC
CDR3 length: 12
V gene: TRBV30
D gene: .
J gene: TRBJ2-7
clone size: .

CDR3 protein: CATSRVGVGLETQYF
CDR3 DNA: TGTGCCACCAGCAGAGTAGGAGTGGGGCTGGAGACCCAGTACTTC
CDR3 length: 15
V gene: TRBV15
D gene: .
J gene: TRBJ2-5
clone size: .

CDR3 protein: CASRQTVNTEAFF
CDR3 DNA: TGTGCCAGTAGACAGACAGTGAACACTGAAGCTTTCTTT
CDR3 length: 13
V gene: TRBV19
D gene: .
J gene: TRBJ1-1
clone size: .

CDR3 protein: CASSLVEDAGELFF
CDR3 DNA: TGTGCCAGCAGTTTGGTCGAGGATGCCGGGGAGCTGTTTTTT
CDR3 length: 14
V gene: TRBV28
D gene: .
J gene: TRBJ2-2
clone size: .

CDR3 protein: CASSLVPGGGQNTEAFF
CDR3 DNA: TGCGCCAGCAGCTTGGTCCCCGGGGGGGGACAGAACACTGAAGCTTTCTTT
CDR3 length: 17
V gene: TRBV5-1
D gene: .
J gene: TRBJ1-1
clone size: .

CDR3 protein: CATSTRGQGDTRGIEQYF
CDR3 DNA: TGTGCCACCAGCACGCGGGGACAGGGTGACACCAGGGGTATCGAGCAGTACTTC
CDR3 length: 18
V gene: TRBV15
D gene: TRBD1
J gene: TRBJ2-7
clone size: .

CDR3 protein: CASRPMGGLDYGYTF
CDR3 DNA: TGTGCCAGCAGACCGATGGGGGGATTGGACTATGGCTACACCTTC
CDR3 length: 15
V gene: TRBV6-5
D gene: .
J gene: TRBJ1-2
clone size: .

CDR3 protein: CASSPLSSGRADTGELFF
CDR3 DNA: TGTGCCAGCTCACCACTTTCTAGCGGGAGAGCGGACACCGGGGAGCTGTTTTTT
CDR3 length: 18
V gene: TRBV18
D gene: TRBD2
J gene: TRBJ2-2
clone size: once